This paragraph covers one T cell receptor beta chain sequence. This specimen comes from a study of control samples from healthy donors and cancer patients. Method: immunoSEQ multiplex PCR; TCRdb's copy keeps in-frame clones and lacks some. The sample includes 70,000 to 100,000 clones, about nine tenths seen only once; the top ten take approximately 16%. The CDR3 extends over 13 amino acids. Trimming removed 4 bases from V and 0 bases from J, with 7 bases in between. Germline-derived CDR1 and CDR2 are SGHTA and FQGNSA. The sample was blood. This TCR came from a man between 45 and 60 years old in good health. The rearrangement uses TRBV7-2 and TRBJ2-7; D is unresolved. CDR3 sequence: CASSSRISYEQYF. The CDR3 bases are TGTGCCAGCAGCTCGCGGATCTCCTACGAGCAGTACTTC.